Below, 9 T cell receptor beta chains from the same sample are listed, as sequenced in a study of OX40 agonist ivuxolimab in advanced cancers. Receptor amplification or capture employed the immunoSEQ multiplex PCR assay. TCRdb re-hosts the immuneACCESS table, in-frame sequences only. Its copies lack some clones; in the studies checked, an unresolved V gene accounts for under half of them, and the cause for the rest is not known. This sample comprises approximately 12,000 clones, 70% to 80% of them detected only once. In total, the top ten clones hold 35% to 45% of the sample. The sequences come from CD4+ or CD8+ T cells sorted from blood, collected in a trial of the OX40 agonist ivuxolimab. These receptors were collected from an adult with an advanced solid tumor such as melanoma, head and neck, liver or kidney cancer.

The rearrangement joins TRBV5-8 to TRBJ1-1; the D is unclear. The CDR3 spans 14 residues. V was clipped by 0 bases and J by 0 bases, with 6 bases between them. Germline V gene lookup returns CDR1 SGHTS and CDR2 YDEGEE. CDR3 in DNA: TGTGCCAGCAGCTTGGGTCAGATGAACACTGAAGCTTTCTTT. The encoded protein is CASSLGQMNTEAFF.

This clone was picked up a small number of times. This sequence joins TRBV25-1 and TRBJ2-5; TRBD1 agrees at 7 bases. The length of the CDR3 is 15 residues. Germline assignment: CDR1 MGHDK and CDR2 SYGVNS. The trim removed 0 bases at V and 3 bases at J, leaving 4 bases unmatched. The chain's CDR3 is CASSEYGTAEETQYF. In DNA, the CDR3 is TGTGCCAGCAGTGAATATGGGACAGCGGAAGAGACCCAGTACTTC.

V is TRBV19 and J is TRBJ2-1, with 9 bases lining up with TRBD2. The CDR3 extends over 14 amino acids. The V gene end was trimmed by 3 bases and the J gene end by 9 bases; junction bases not matched to a gene: 6. Germline CDR1 reads LNHDA; CDR2 reads SQIVND (reference sequence). The CDR3: CASSMPSGIVEQFF. CDR3 nucleotide sequence: TGTGCCAGTAGTATGCCTAGCGGGATAGTTGAGCAGTTCTTC.

The chain carries TRBV27 and TRBJ2-1; the match to TRBD2 covers 7 bases. The CDR3 covers 13 residues. V gave up 6 bases and J gave up 8 bases; unmatched junction bases: 7. CDR1 is MNHEY, CDR2 SMNVEV, per germline (reference sequence). DNA for the CDR3: TGTGCCAGCAGGGGACTACCGATTTATGAGCAGTTCTTC. Translation: CASRGLPIYEQFF.

In its sample, this clone was seen a few times. The rearrangement uses TRBV7-8 and TRBJ2-7, with unresolved D. Trimming took 5 bases from V and 0 from J, leaving 8 bases between them. CDR3 length: 13 amino acids. Germline loops: CDR1 SGHVS, CDR2 FQNEAQ. The CDR3 DNA follows: TGTGCCAGCAGCCTCACCCCCTCCTACGAGCAGTACTTC. It is translated as CASSLTPSYEQYF.

This clone came up a few times. The V gene is TRBV27, the J gene TRBJ2-7; D is unclear. Between the trimmed V and J ends, which lost 6 bases and 1 base, there was a span of 4 bases. Looked up from germline, CDR1 is MNHEY and CDR2 is SMNVEV (reference sequence). The CDR3 is 11 amino acids. The CDR3 protein is CASRTSYEQYF. In DNA form, the CDR3 reads TGTGCCAGCAGGACGTCCTACGAGCAGTACTTC.

By sample fraction, this clone is medium-sized. This sequence joins TRBV10-2 and TRBJ2-6; TRBD1 aligns across 9 bases. The CDR3 length is 15 residues. Germline V gene sequence: CDR1 WSHSY, CDR2 SAAADI. The V segment lost 6 bases and the J segment 3 bases; nucleotides outside the gene matches: 3. The CDR3 sequence: CASRGQGGGANVLTF. The CDR3 nucleotides read TGCGCCAGCAGGGGACAGGGAGGTGGGGCCAACGTCCTGACTTTC.

V gene TRBV5-3 combines with J gene TRBJ2-7, with TRBD2 matching over 7 bases. TRBV5-3 is identified as an open reading frame with a role that is uncertain. CDR3 length: 17 residues. The ends lost 2 bases at V and 6 bases at J; junction bases unmatched: 17. This CDR3 is CARSLACGGASGCEQYF. The CDR3 bases are TGTGCCAGAAGCTTAGCTTGCGGTGGGGCTAGCGGCTGCGAGCAGTACTTC.

V and J are TRBV13 and TRBJ1-1; unclear D gene. Germline V gene lookup returns CDR1 PRHDT and CDR2 FYEKMQ (reference sequence). The length of the CDR3 is 16 residues. Trimming cost V 3 bases and J 1 base, with 15 bases left between them. As DNA, the CDR3 is TGTGCCAGCAGCTTCTCGACGGAAGGGAGGAACACTGAAGCTTTCTTT. This codes for CASSFSTEGRNTEAFF.